The 24 T cell receptor beta chains given below trace back to one sample, sequenced in a study of blood T cell repertoires in COVID-19. Sequencing was performed with immunoSEQ multiplex PCR; in TCRdb, only in-frame clones are kept and a portion is missing. This table holds approximately 230,000 clones, about 79% found once. Material: peripheral blood. The receptors originated from a man of 80 years or more with acute or convalescent COVID-19.

This clone was detected only once. The chain uses TRBV11-3 and TRBJ2-1; 7 bases fit TRBD2. The germline gives CDR1 SGHNT, CDR2 YENEEA. With 0 bases clipped from V and 11 bases from J, the junction kept 7 bases outside the gene matches. This CDR3 region has 14 residues. DNA of the CDR3: TGTGCCAGCAGCTTAGAGGGCGGGAGTACTAAGCAGTTCTTC. This codes for CASSLEGGSTKQFF.

The rearrangement links TRBV7-2 to TRBJ1-6, with 11 bases lining up with TRBD1. This CDR3 has 19 amino acids. J lost 2 bases, V lost 5 bases, and 11 bases had no gene match. CDR1 and CDR2 from the germline V gene are SGHTA and FQGNSA. In DNA, the CDR3 is TGTGCCAGCAGCACTCGGACAGGGGGCGCGGCGCCCTATAATTCACCCCTCCACTTT. Protein sequence: CASSTRTGGAAPYNSPLHF. Full variable domain (remainder filled in from reference TRBV7-2 and TRBJ1-6): GAGVSQSPSNKVTEKGKDVELRCDPISGHTALYWYRQSLGQGLEFLIYFQGNSAPDKSGLPSDRFSAERTGGSVSTLTIQRTQQEDSAVYLCASSTRTGGAAPYNSPLHFGNGTRLTVT.

V gene TRBV7-9 combines with J gene TRBJ1-1; maybe TRBD1 (5 bases). The CDR3 contains 15 residues. The germline V and J ends were trimmed by 5 bases and 4 bases, with 17 bases remaining between them. Germline CDR1 and CDR2: SEHNR and FQNEAQ (reference sequence). As DNA, the CDR3 is TGTGCCAGCAGCCACCGGGGGTCCTTCGGCACTGAAGCTTTCTTT. Translation gives CASSHRGSFGTEAFF.

The V and J genes are TRBV6-6 and TRBJ2-7; 10 nucleotides match TRBD1. CDR1 and CDR2 from the germline V gene are MNHNY and SVGAGI (reference sequence). CDR3 size: 15 residues. V was pared by 5 bases and J by 2 bases, with 6 bases of the junction left unmatched. In DNA, the CDR3 is TGTGCCAGCAGTCAACCGGGACAGGGGACCTACGAGCAGTACTTC. Translated: CASSQPGQGTYEQYF.

The chain links TRBV11-2 to TRBJ2-7; D is perhaps TRBD1 (5 bases). The V end lost 4 bases, the J end lost 4 bases, and 8 bases lay between the germline ends. The CDR3 is 12 amino acids. Per germline, CDR1 SGHAT and CDR2 FQNNGV. In DNA, the CDR3 is TGTGCCAGCAGCTCACGACAGTACGAGCAGTACTTC. Translation: CASSSRQYEQYF.

The chain joins TRBV24-1 to TRBJ2-1; D unresolved. CDR3 length: 15 residues. V was trimmed by 0 bases and J by 0 bases, leaving 5 bases between them. Germline assignment: CDR1 KGHDR and CDR2 SFDVKD. Written as DNA, the CDR3 is TGTGCCACCAGTGATTTGAGGAGCTCCTACAATGAGCAGTTCTTC. Protein sequence: CATSDLRSSYNEQFF.

The chain combines TRBV18 with TRBJ2-7, with a tentative D call TRBD1 (5 bases). Trimming took 3 bases from V and 6 from J, leaving 15 bases between them. This CDR3 contains 14 residues. Per the germline V gene, CDR1 is KGHSH and CDR2 is LQKENI. CDR3 residues: CASSPGQPQGEQYF. DNA for the CDR3: TGTGCCAGCTCACCGGGTCAGCCCCAGGGCGAGCAGTACTTC.

This clone was observed at least ten times. This chain uses TRBV11-2 with TRBJ2-1; 8 bases fit TRBD2. CDR3 size: 16 residues. Germline values: CDR1 SGHAT, CDR2 FQNNGV. J gave up 2 bases and V 5 bases, and 8 bases lay outside the gene matches. CDR3 coding DNA: TGTGCCAGCAGCCGGGGGGGGTCTTGGGCCTACAATGAGCAGTTCTTC. It translates to CASSRGGSWAYNEQFF.

The chain combines TRBV6-6 with TRBJ1-5; D ambiguous. The V and J ends lost 7 bases and 0 bases respectively, with 4 bases between them. This CDR3 has 12 amino acids. The germline CDR1 and CDR2 sequences are MNHNY and SVGAGI (reference sequence). The CDR3: CASTLSNQPQHF. The DNA for the CDR3 is TGTGCCAGCACCCTTAGCAATCAGCCCCAGCATTTT.

This chain joins TRBV18 and TRBJ1-2; D ambiguous. The V and J ends lost 3 bases and 2 bases respectively, with 19 bases between them. Germline assignment: CDR1 KGHSH and CDR2 LQKENI. The CDR3 covers 17 residues. CDR3 nucleotides: TGTGCCAGCTCACCCCTACACGGCGAGGGAAAGAACTATGGCTACACCTTC. Translating gives CASSPLHGEGKNYGYTF.

The chain uses TRBV5-1 and TRBJ1-4; 9 bases are shared with TRBD1. V was pared by 5 bases and J by 4 bases, with 3 bases of the junction left unmatched. Germline V gene sequence: CDR1 SGHRS, CDR2 YFSETQ. There are 14 residues in the CDR3. The DNA for the CDR3 is TGCGCCAGCAGAGGACAGGGGCGTAATGAAAAACTGTTTTTT. It codes for CASRGQGRNEKLFF.

This chain links TRBV18 with TRBJ1-4; D gene uncertain. V was trimmed by 3 bases and J by 1 base, leaving 9 bases between them. This CDR3 is 15 amino acids long. The germline V gene encodes CDR1 KGHSH and CDR2 LQKENI. CDR3 residues: CASSPLAGTNEKLFF. In nucleotides, the CDR3 is TGTGCCAGCTCACCCCTAGCTGGAACTAATGAAAAACTGTTTTTT.

J is TRBJ1-6 and V is TRBV5-1; no clear D. Germline CDR1 and CDR2: SGHRS and YFSETQ. V lost 0 bases and J 5 bases, leaving 9 bases between the germline ends. CDR3 length: 15 residues. CDR3 in DNA: TGCGCCAGCAGCTTGGGGCAGAGCGATAATTCACCCCTCCACTTT. It is translated as CASSLGQSDNSPLHF.

The CDR3 nucleotides are TGCAGTGCTAGAGATCCCGGGGAGCAGTTCTTC. It specifies CSARDPGEQFF. The rearrangement links TRBV20-1 to TRBJ2-1; the D is unclear. V was pared by 0 bases and J by 10 bases, with 7 bases between. The germline V gene encodes CDR1 DFQATT and CDR2 SNEGSKA (reference sequence). CDR3 size: 11 residues.

The chain combines TRBV7-9 with TRBJ2-7, with D maybe TRBD2 (5 bases). Germline V CDR1 and CDR2: SEHNR, FQNEAQ (reference sequence). The CDR3 contains 12 residues. The ends were cut back, 1 base at V and 9 bases at J, with 10 bases in the middle. CDR3 residues: CASSLERLAQYF. In nucleotides, the CDR3 is TGTGCCAGCAGCTTAGAAAGGCTAGCGCAGTACTTC.

This sequence joins TRBV7-2 and TRBJ2-1; D is possibly TRBD2 (6 bases). The V and J ends lost 2 bases and 3 bases respectively, with 11 bases between them. Germline loops: CDR1 SGHTA, CDR2 FQGNSA. The CDR3 covers 15 residues. This CDR3 is CASSLIQRVYNEQFF. In nucleotides, the CDR3 is TGTGCCAGCAGCTTAATCCAGCGGGTCTACAATGAGCAGTTCTTC.

The rearrangement uses TRBV5-1 and TRBJ2-7; no clear D. The CDR3 totals 13 residues. V was shortened by 5 bases and J by 3 bases, with 12 bases between the two germline ends. CDR1 is SGHRS and CDR2 is YFSETQ in the germline V gene. The CDR3 DNA sequence: TGCGCCAGCAGACCCTCTACGGGCTACGAGCAGTACTTC. The encoded protein is CASRPSTGYEQYF.

The CDR3 DNA reads as TGTGCCAGTAGTCATAACAGGGAAATGAGAGATACGCAGTATTTT. This gives the protein CASSHNREMRDTQYF. The genes are TRBV19 and TRBJ2-3, with D maybe TRBD1 (6 bases). Trimming stripped 5 bases from V and 5 bases from J, with 17 bases between. The CDR3 sequence is 15 residues long. CDR1 is LNHDA, CDR2 SQIVND, per germline (reference sequence).

The count of this clone is one. The V gene is TRBV12-3 or TRBV12-4, the J gene TRBJ2-7, with D tentatively TRBD2 (5 bases). The CDR3 extends over 13 amino acids. V was cut by 4 bases and J by 5 bases, with 12 bases left in between. The CDR3 nucleotides are TGTGCCAGCAGTTCGGGAAGGGTCAACGAGCAGTACTTC. Its protein product is CASSSGRVNEQYF.

The chain uses TRBV5-1 and TRBJ1-5; D perhaps matches TRBD1 (5 bases). CDR1 and CDR2 (germline): SGHRS, YFSETQ. The CDR3 spans 14 residues. V was clipped by 5 bases and J by 0 bases, with 9 bases between them. The DNA for the CDR3 is TGCGCCAGCAGTTACCAGGGTAGCAATCAGCCCCAGCATTTT. Its protein product is CASSYQGSNQPQHF.

This clone was detected only a few times. V usage is TRBV19 and J usage is TRBJ1-5; TRBD1 agrees at 8 bases. The CDR3 spans 16 residues. Per the germline V gene, CDR1 is LNHDA and CDR2 is SQIVND (reference sequence). V shed 1 base, J shed 2 bases, and the junction held 4 bases outside the gene matches. The DNA for the CDR3 is TGTGCCAGTAGTATAGCAGGGGGCGTCGGCAATCAGCCCCAGCATTTT. Translated: CASSIAGGVGNQPQHF.

Only one count was recorded for this clone. This chain links TRBV14 with TRBJ1-2, with no clear D. Germline lookup yields CDR1 SGHDN and CDR2 FVKESK. Trimming took 1 base from V and 3 from J, leaving 9 bases between them. The CDR3 spans 14 residues. For the CDR3, the DNA is TGTGCCAGCAGCCAAGGGAGCACGTACTATGGCTACACCTTC. As protein: CASSQGSTYYGYTF.

This clone was detected a few times. The chain employs TRBV19 and TRBJ2-7, with 8 bases identical to TRBD1. The V and J ends lost 10 bases and 3 bases, in that order; junction bases with no gene match: 14. In germline, CDR1 is LNHDA, CDR2 SQIVND (reference sequence). This CDR3 has 15 residues. DNA of the CDR3: TGTGCCACCCAGGATGACAGGGGAGGTAACTACGAGCAGTACTTC. Translated, it gives CATQDDRGGNYEQYF.

The chain combines TRBV12-5 with TRBJ1-3, with 10 positions matching TRBD1. Germline lookup yields CDR1 LGHNT and CDR2 FRNRAP. This CDR3 is built from 19 residues. V was pared by 2 bases and J by 2 bases, with 12 bases of the junction left unmatched. This CDR3 is CASGLSYGWDRGPGNTIYF. As DNA, the CDR3 is TGTGCTAGTGGTTTGTCCTATGGCTGGGACAGGGGACCTGGAAACACCATATATTTT.